The sequence of this T cell receptor beta chain was determined in a study of blood T cells in healthy people across ages. CDR1 is MDHEN and CDR2 is SYDVKM in the germline V gene. V was cut by 6 bases and J by 0 bases, with 11 bases left in between. This CDR3 has 14 residues. The second PCR ran about 6 to 11 cycles with a sample-barcoded 5' primer and J-beta primers. Using its own MiXCR run on the 5' RACE reads, TCRdb lists one record per CDR3 protein. This sample yields 1.5 million to 2 million distinct CDR3 sequences, of which about 50% are seen a single time; 2.1% belongs to the top ten. Investigators took 8 to 10 milliliters of peripheral blood from every donor. Per sample, extraction of total RNA gave at least 5 micrograms in every case.

The chain links TRBV28 to TRBJ1-2; no definite D call. The TCR was taken from a woman between 35 and 50 years old in good health. Material for sequencing was blood. The chain's CDR3 is CASSQHGANYGYTF. Written as DNA, the CDR3 is TGTGCCAGCAGCCAGCACGGGGCTAACTATGGCTACACCTTC.